The present entry profiles one TCR beta chain with its context. Its matching antigen is unknown. These data originate in a study of vaccination effects on CD4 cells after COVID-19. Antigen-specific CD4+ T cell clonotypes were called by their expansion after viral peptide-pool culture in ViraFEST. Researchers isolated CD4+ T cells once about 11 days of culture had elapsed. PCR confirmed that the person was infected with SARS-CoV-2 between March and December 2020. The table came from immunoSEQ multiplex PCR; TCRdb's copy has only in-frame clones and leaves some out. The profile shows 30,000 to 40,000 clones, just under 75% of them singletons. Germline V CDR1 and CDR2: SGHTA, FQGTGA. The length of the CDR3 is 15 residues. V gave up 0 bases and J gave up 7 bases, with 12 bases separating them.

Sequences were derived from CD4+ T cells from PBMCs cultured with a peptide pool, sampled before COVID-19 vaccination. This receptor was taken from a human donor who had a prior SARS-CoV-2 infection. The V call is TRBV7-3, the J call TRBJ2-2; TRBD2 is a possible D gene (6 bases). This chain's CDR3 is CASSLTGGANGELFF. The CDR3 nucleotides read TGTGCCAGCAGCTTAACTGGCGGGGCGAACGGGGAGCTGTTTTTT.